This T cell receptor beta chain was profiled in a study of CD8+CD57+ T cells in acquired aplastic anemia. Study observations and caveats: Between patients and controls, CD8+ Simpson's diversity did not vary significantly. Patients and controls shared some 30 CD8+ CDR3 sequences, highly expressed in patients.

Genomic DNA was employed as the template in profiling TCR beta VDJ and CDR3. Each CDR3 protein gets one entry after TCRdb re-called the reads with MiXCR. This table holds about 220,000 distinct CDR3 sequences, about 37% found once. Comment on this clonotype: Antigen specificity is unknown.

V lost 6 bases and J lost 0, with 13 bases in between. The CDR3 runs 15 residues. CDR1 and CDR2 (germline): KGHDR, SFDVKD. The clonotype originates from a human donor in good health, serving as a control. The sample taken for sequencing was sorted CD4+, CD8+, or CD8+CD57+ T cells (not recorded which) from PBMCs. The gene calls are TRBV24-1 and TRBJ2-5; weak D call: TRBD2 (5 bases). The CDR3 nucleotides are TGTGCCACCAGTAGGCCTAGCACGTACCAAGAGACCCAGTACTTC. This codes for CATSRPSTYQETQYF.